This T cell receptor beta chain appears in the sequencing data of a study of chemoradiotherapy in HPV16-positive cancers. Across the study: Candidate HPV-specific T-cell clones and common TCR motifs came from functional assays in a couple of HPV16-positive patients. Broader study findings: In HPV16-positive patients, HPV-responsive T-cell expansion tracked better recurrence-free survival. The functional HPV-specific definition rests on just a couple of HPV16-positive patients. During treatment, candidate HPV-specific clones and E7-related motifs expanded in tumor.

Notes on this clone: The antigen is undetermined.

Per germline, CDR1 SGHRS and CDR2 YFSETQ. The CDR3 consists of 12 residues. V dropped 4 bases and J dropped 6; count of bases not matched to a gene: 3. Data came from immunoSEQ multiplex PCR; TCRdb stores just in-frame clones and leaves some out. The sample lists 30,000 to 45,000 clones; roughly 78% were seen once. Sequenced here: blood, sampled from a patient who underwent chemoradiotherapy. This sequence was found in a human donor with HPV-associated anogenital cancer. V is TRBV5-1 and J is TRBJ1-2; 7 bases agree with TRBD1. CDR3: CASSNQGDGYTF. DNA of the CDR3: TGCGCCAGCAGCAACCAGGGGGATGGCTACACCTTC.